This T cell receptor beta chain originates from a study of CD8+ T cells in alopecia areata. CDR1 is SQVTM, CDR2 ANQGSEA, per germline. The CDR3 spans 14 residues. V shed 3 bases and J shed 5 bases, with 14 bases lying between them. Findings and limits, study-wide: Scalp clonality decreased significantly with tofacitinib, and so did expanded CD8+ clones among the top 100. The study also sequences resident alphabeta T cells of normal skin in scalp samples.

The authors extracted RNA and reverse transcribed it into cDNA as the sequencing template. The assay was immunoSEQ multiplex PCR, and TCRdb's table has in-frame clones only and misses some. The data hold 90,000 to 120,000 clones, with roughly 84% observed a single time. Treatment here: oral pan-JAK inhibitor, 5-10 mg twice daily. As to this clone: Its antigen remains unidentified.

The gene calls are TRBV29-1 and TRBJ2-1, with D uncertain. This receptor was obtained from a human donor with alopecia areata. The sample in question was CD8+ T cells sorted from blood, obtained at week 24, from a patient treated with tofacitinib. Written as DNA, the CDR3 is TGCAGCGTTGAGAAGGCCGGAGTGGACAATGAGCAGTTCTTC. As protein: CSVEKAGVDNEQFF.